The source of this T cell receptor (beta chain) is a study of metastatic and nonmetastatic thyroid tumors. Study background: It was across blood and tumor or nodule tissue from malignant and benign thyroid patients that repertoires were compared.

This clone has at least ten counts. Other DNA sequences from this sample encode an identical CDR3 as well. Via MiXCR, TCRdb re-called the PCR reads. Among tens of thousands of clones, about a sixth were seen once, and the ten largest hold over 3.5%. Nobody among the patients had been given any treatment before thyroid surgery. This clonotype was obtained from a female donor with papillary thyroid cancer or a benign thyroid nodule (not recorded which). Some clones in this sample may be carry-over from other donors' samples. Material: blood.

In DNA form, the CDR3 reads TGTGCCCCCCCCCGGGACAGGGGGCCCGGCCAAGAGACCCAGTACTTC. Translated: CAPPRDRGPGQETQYF. The gene calls are TRBV12-5 and TRBJ2-5, with 12 bases fitting TRBD1. Germline V gene lookup returns CDR1 LGHNT and CDR2 FRNRAP. The CDR3 loop spans 16 amino acids. The variable domain in full, with the rest retrieved from reference TRBV12-5 and TRBJ2-5, is DARVTQTPRHKVTEMGQEVTMRCQPILGHNTVFWYRQTMMQGLELLAYFRNRAPLDDSGMPKDRFSAEMPDATLATLKIQPSEPRDSAVYFCAPPRDRGPGQETQYFGPGTRLLVL.